This T cell receptor (beta chain) was sequenced during a study of sequential checkpoint blockade in melanoma (dated by TCRdb to between 2018 and 2021). A note on the overall study: Using 1:1 randomization, the trial assigned patients either to first-line nivolumab followed by ipilimumab (arm A) or to ipilimumab followed by nivolumab (arm B). Roughly 85% of the matched pre- and post-treatment tumor biopsy pairs came from the same lesion. Maintenance nivolumab came after both trial sequences. For approximately 20 patients, matched tumor biopsies were taken both before treatment and at week 13, after single-agent nivolumab (arm A) or ipilimumab (arm B). TCRbeta immunosequencing was performed on DNA from roughly 99 pretreatment melanoma tumor samples. What the work shows at the level of the full study, not this receptor alone: PD-L1 staining and CD8+ T-cell counts correlated with tumor T-cell fraction and clonality, whereas mutational load did not. The response-prediction model combining TCR metrics and mutation burden needs validation in larger, independent patient cohorts. Among patients in arm A, the nivolumab-first arm, pretreatment tumor TIL clonality was associated with response (P = .04). Within-arm analyses of tumor T-cell fraction were constrained by small sample sizes and reduced statistical power. Patients with increases in tumor T-cell fraction and clonality by week 13 were approximately 30 times more likely to achieve clinical benefit.

The immunoSEQ Assay was used to immunosequence TCRbeta CDR3 regions from genomic DNA. Before high-throughput sequencing, the genomic DNA was amplified using bias-controlled multiplex PCR. The paper's processing steps were these. To quantify the absolute abundance of each unique TCRbeta CDR3 region, the sequences were collapsed and filtered. Clonality, defined as 1 minus Pielou's evenness, was calculated using only productive rearrangements. Tumor T-cell fraction was computed by normalizing TCRbeta template counts to usable DNA, estimated from several housekeeping genes. A previously published method was used to identify clones whose frequencies were significantly greater in on-treatment samples than in baseline samples. TCRdb's version of the immuneACCESS table is confined to in-frame rearrangements and falls short of the full clone set. An unresolved V gene accounts for under half of the shortfall where checked; the remainder is of unknown origin. The V and J calls and clone size are taken from that table; D and trimming were inferred from the DNA. Within this sample are under 6,000 clones, with approximately 32% of them counted one time only. The ten largest clones take up approximately 10% of the sample.

Points on this clone: Its target antigen remains unknown. There are no base qualities to consult, and no much larger clone falls within one base.

The intended sense of this specimen's treatment or condition label: randomized to nivolumab then ipilimumab (arm A) or the reverse (arm B). Prior DNA-damaging chemotherapy had not been received by any trial patient. Samples were obtained from patients with melanoma enrolled in CheckMate 064, a randomized, open-label phase II trial of sequential checkpoint blockade. Genomic DNA from formalin-fixed paraffin-embedded (FFPE) tissue samples was used for tumor TCR sequencing. This TCR derives from a human donor with melanoma. Sequencing used tumor tissue (inferred from file names), obtained from a patient given nivolumab and ipilimumab in sequence.

Here the CDR3 is given as CASRKKGFADTQYF. The bases read TGTGCCAGTAGAAAGAAGGGTTTCGCAGATACGCAGTATTTT. The sequence joins TRBV19 to TRBJ2-3; no confident D gene assignment can be made. V was cut back by 6 bases and J by 4 bases, leaving a gap of 14 bases between them. Measured from the cysteine to the phenylalanine, the CDR3 is 14 residues long. CDR3 DNA is the only sequence kept; it has 42 bases, read in frame from the first base. CDR1 LNHDA and CDR2 SQIVND were looked up in the germline V gene (reference sequence).